The 2 T cell receptor beta chains in this list originate from one sample, sequenced in a study of response to subunit inactivated influenza vaccine. TCRdb fed the RT-PCR reads into MiXCR, producing one record per CDR3 protein. Counted here are some 550,000 distinct CDR3 sequences, less than 25% occurring once; the ten biggest clones make up 2.5% to 3%. In addition, the sample was reused for a study of T cells expressing NK-cell markers. This second study notes: Synthesis of TCR beta cDNA relied on 5'RACE template switching carrying UMIs.

Sample: CD4+ T cells sorted from PBMCs, taken approximately 12 days after vaccination. These receptors all come from a man aged 50 or older who received an inactivated influenza vaccine.

This sequence joins TRBV5-1 and TRBJ2-5, with TRBD1 matching over 8 bases. From germline, CDR1 is SGHRS and CDR2 YFSETQ. Trimming cost V 5 bases and J 4 bases; bases outside gene matches: 13. The CDR3 runs to 16 residues. This CDR3 reads CASSLGIDRGRETQYF. The CDR3 bases are TGCGCCAGCAGTCTTGGGATTGACAGGGGAAGAGAGACCCAGTACTTC.

The chain is built from TRBV12-3 or TRBV12-4 and TRBJ2-3, with TRBD1 matching over 7 bases. The CDR3 runs to 16 residues. V lost 4 bases and J lost 0; bases outside the gene matches: 7. The CDR3 bases are TGTGCCAGCAGTTCTACGACAGGGCTTAGCACAGATACGCAGTATTTT. Translated, it gives CASSSTTGLSTDTQYF.